The entry below describes one T cell receptor (beta chain). Profiled with immunoSEQ multiplex PCR; TCRdb holds only in-frame clones, not every one. This table has about 380,000 clones, just under 95% appearing once. The data derive from a study of shared T cell receptors in the human thymus. J gave up 2 bases and V 4 bases, and 2 bases lay outside the gene matches. Germline CDR1 ENHRY, CDR2 SYGVKD. The CDR3 spans 13 residues. The sequenced sample consisted of thymocytes. The receptor was derived from a human donor. The chain is built from TRBV10-3 and TRBJ2-7, with 7 positions matching TRBD1. CDR3 loop: CAISAQGTYEQYF. The CDR3 bases are TGTGCCATCAGTGCACAGGGGACCTACGAGCAGTACTTC.